This TCR beta chain emerged from a study of T-cell reconstitution after alpha-beta-depleted transplantation in children. Unique molecular identifiers were incorporated when the TCRbeta library was constructed. TCRdb re-derived calls from the PCR reads in MiXCR, one entry per CDR3 protein. The data hold roughly 590,000 distinct CDR3 sequences, with roughly 15% observed a single time. This CDR3 spans 13 amino acids. Germline V gene lookup returns CDR1 SGDLS and CDR2 YYNGEE. The junction had 4 bases not matched to a gene; V was cut back by 5 bases and J by 3 bases. The sequence derives from a human donor who donated a stem cell graft to a child with acute myeloid leukemia. The chain uses TRBV9 and TRBJ1-1; 7 bases are shared with TRBD1. The source was PBMCs from the stem cell graft donor, collected from the stem cell graft. The CDR3 sequence: CASRATGYTEAFF. Here the CDR3 DNA reads TGTGCCAGCAGGGCGACAGGGTACACTGAAGCTTTCTTT. Complete variable domain (other parts from reference TRBV9 and TRBJ1-1): DSGVTQTPKHLITATGQRVTLRCSPRSGDLSVYWYQQSLDQGLQFLIQYYNGEERAKGNILERFSAQQFPDLHSELNLSSLELGDSALYFCASRATGYTEAFFGQGTRLTVV.